This TCR beta chain was found in a study of T cells in Graves' hyperthyroidism and ophthalmopathy. The study, taken as a whole, reports: Model-based prediction identified ophthalmopathy a median roughly 5.9 months prior to its onset. Most expanded thyroid clonotypes above 0.001 recurred in blood.

Hyperthyroidism patients were newly diagnosed, had disease duration under 2 months, and were aged 18 to 65 years. Researchers amplified the TCR beta CDR3 regions from RNA transcripts. A first-round RT-PCR of the TCR CDR3 used the HTBI primer set. One entry per CDR3 protein results from TCRdb running MiXCR on the multiplex PCR reads. The sample lists around 690,000 distinct CDR3 sequences; 15% to 20% were seen once. The CDR3 loop spans 16 amino acids. Germline V gene sequence: CDR1 LNHDA, CDR2 SQIVND (reference sequence). Trimming stripped 4 bases from V and 2 bases from J, with 15 bases between. With respect to this clonotype: Its target is unknown.

The gene calls are TRBV19 and TRBJ1-5, with D tentatively TRBD1 (5 bases). The receptor was derived from a man aged 50-60 years with Graves' hyperthyroidism. Sequencing was performed on blood. The CDR3: CASSTSGRGGNQPQHF. As DNA, the CDR3 is TGTGCCAGTAGTACCTCGGGTAGGGGAGGCAATCAGCCCCAGCATTTT. The full variable domain, rest sourced from reference TRBV19 and TRBJ1-5, is DGGITQSPKYLFRKEGQNVTLSCEQNLNHDAMYWYRQDPGQGLRLIYYSQIVNDFQKGDIAEGYSVSREKKESFPLTVTSAQKNPTAFYLCASSTSGRGGNQPQHFGDGTRLSIL.